This T cell receptor beta chain was recovered during a study of blood T cell repertoires in COVID-19 (dated by TCRdb to about 2020). Regarding the complete study: Samples from collaborators originated in the United States, Italy and Spain and spanned both the acute and convalescent phases of COVID-19. The prospective study material was composed of cDNA or gDNA derived from T cells, B-cell-depleted T cells, or PBMCs. Subjects who had been exposed to COVID-19, were actively infected with it, or had recovered from it provided the deeply sampled blood TCRbeta repertoires that made up the dataset. The repertoires were made available in a free public database intended to serve as a resource for research on the immune response to SARS-CoV-2. The samples were drawn from two sources: the first 160 participants of the ongoing ImmuneRACE study, and over 950 subjects contributed by 6 global collaborators. A de-identified subject ID, COVID-19 status, age in years and sex were almost always included in the sample metadata. Where available, HLA class I and class II types were obtained from metadata supplied by the sample provider rather than from assay-based typing.

What the research found in general, with its limitations: Clinical and demographic metadata were provided uncurated, with the amount varying by source and participant.

Inclusive of the bounding cysteine and phenylalanine, the CDR3 is 15 residues long. The DNA shown is the 45-base CDR3, in frame from base 1. Via the germline V gene, CDR1 is MDHEN and CDR2 SYDVKM. Trimming accounts for 10 bases at V and 9 bases at J, while the number of junction bases matched to no gene is 14. As to this clone: Its antigen target is currently unknown. No much larger clone is present one base from it, and per-base qualities are unavailable.

The immunoSEQ Assay, a bias-controlled multiplex PCR, was used to amplify TCRbeta CDR3 regions from genomic DNA. For the original study's pipeline: The number of nucleated cells in each sample was estimated from the amplification of reference gene primers within the assay. To quantify the absolute abundance of each unique TCRbeta CDR3 rearrangement, sequence reads were collapsed and filtered. For each sample, productive Simpson clonality was calculated as the square root of Simpson's diversity index across productive rearrangements. Imported from immuneACCESS, the table was reduced by TCRdb to in-frame sequences with V and J called. These copies leave out some clones; in studies compared against another copy, an unresolved V gene accounts for under half, and the cause of the remainder is not known. That table is the source of V, J and clone size, and D and trimming were worked out from the DNA. Across this sample there are over 200,000 clones, with more than 80% seen only once. The biggest ten clones account for around 7.8% of the sample.

One collaborating source in Seattle enrolled patients while the patients were actively infected and followed the patients over time throughout the course of disease. Collaborating institutions collected whole blood in K2EDTA tubes following their own protocols. For TCRbeta analysis, collaborator samples were shipped as frozen whole blood, as isolated PBMCs, or as DNA extracted from either sample type. The receptor was derived from a woman aged 80 or older with COVID-19, enrolled during active disease. The sequenced sample consisted of peripheral blood. The receptor chain draws on TRBV28 and TRBJ2-1; 11 of the junction bases match TRBD2. The nucleotide sequence is given as TGTGCCATCTCGCGGGGGGGACTAGCGGTGAGTGAGCAGTTCTTC. This encodes CAISRGGLAVSEQFF. The reference TRBV28 and TRBJ2-1 proteins fill in what lies around the CDR3, so the full variable domain reads DVKVTQSSRYLVKRTGEKVFLECVQDMDHENMFWYRQDPGLGLRLIYFSYDVKMKEKGDIPEGYSVSREKKERFSLILESASTNQTSMYLCAISRGGLAVSEQFFGPGTRLTVL.